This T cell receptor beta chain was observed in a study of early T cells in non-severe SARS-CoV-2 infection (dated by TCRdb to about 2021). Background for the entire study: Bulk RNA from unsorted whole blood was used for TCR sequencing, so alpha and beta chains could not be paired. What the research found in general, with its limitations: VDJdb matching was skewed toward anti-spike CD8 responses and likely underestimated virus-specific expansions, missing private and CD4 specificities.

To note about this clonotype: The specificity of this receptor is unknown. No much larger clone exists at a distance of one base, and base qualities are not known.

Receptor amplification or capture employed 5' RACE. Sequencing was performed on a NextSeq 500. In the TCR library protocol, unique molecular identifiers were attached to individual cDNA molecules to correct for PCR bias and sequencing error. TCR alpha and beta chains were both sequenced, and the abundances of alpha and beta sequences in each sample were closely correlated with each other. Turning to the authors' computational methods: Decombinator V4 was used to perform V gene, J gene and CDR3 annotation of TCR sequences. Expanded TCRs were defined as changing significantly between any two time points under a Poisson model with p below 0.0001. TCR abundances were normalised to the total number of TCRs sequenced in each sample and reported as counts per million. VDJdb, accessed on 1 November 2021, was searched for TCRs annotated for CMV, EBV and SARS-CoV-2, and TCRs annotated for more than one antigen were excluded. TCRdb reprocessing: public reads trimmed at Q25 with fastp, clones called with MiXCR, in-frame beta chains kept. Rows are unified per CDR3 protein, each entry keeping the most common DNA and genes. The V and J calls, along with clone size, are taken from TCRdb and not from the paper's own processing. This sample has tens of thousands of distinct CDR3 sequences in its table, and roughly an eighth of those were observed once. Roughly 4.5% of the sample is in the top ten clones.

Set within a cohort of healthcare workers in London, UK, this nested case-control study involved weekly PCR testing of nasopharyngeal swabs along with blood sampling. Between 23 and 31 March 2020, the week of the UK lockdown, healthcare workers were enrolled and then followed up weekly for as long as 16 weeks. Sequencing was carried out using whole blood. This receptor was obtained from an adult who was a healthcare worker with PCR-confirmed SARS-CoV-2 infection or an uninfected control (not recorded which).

CDR3 reads: CASSPRTGGNAKNIQYF. The nucleotide sequence is given as TGCGCCAGCAGCCCCCGGACAGGGGGCAATGCCAAAAACATTCAGTACTTC. The rearrangement joined TRBV5-1 to TRBJ2-4, with 11 junctional bases fitting TRBD1. CDR1 SGHRS and CDR2 YFSETQ are derived from the germline V gene. The CDR3 starts with the cysteine, ends with the phenylalanine, and has 17 residues. Only CDR3 DNA is held: 51 bases, read in frame from base 1. Trimming takes 4 bases off V and 1 base off J; junction bases not matched to a gene: 7.